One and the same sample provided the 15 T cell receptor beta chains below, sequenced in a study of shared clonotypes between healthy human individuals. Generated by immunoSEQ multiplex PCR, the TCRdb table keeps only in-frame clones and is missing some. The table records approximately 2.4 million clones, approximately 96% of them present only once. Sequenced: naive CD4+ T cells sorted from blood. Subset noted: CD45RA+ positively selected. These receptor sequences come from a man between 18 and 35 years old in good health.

The DNA for the CDR3 is TGTGCCAGCTCACCACCGACAGGGGGGGAGACCCAGTACTTC. This sequence encodes CASSPPTGGETQYF. This chain uses TRBV18 with TRBJ2-5, with 9 bases lining up with TRBD1. Trimming at V came to 0 bases and at J to 5 bases, leaving 1 base not matched to a gene. The CDR3 has 14 residues. The germline V gene has CDR1 KGHSH and CDR2 LQKENI.

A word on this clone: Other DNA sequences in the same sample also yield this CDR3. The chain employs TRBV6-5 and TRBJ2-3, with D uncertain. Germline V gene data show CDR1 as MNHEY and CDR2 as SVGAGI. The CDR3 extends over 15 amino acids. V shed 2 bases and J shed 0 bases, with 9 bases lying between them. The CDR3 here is CASSYGATSTDTQYF. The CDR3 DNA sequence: TGTGCCAGCAGTTACGGAGCCACTAGCACAGATACGCAGTATTTT.

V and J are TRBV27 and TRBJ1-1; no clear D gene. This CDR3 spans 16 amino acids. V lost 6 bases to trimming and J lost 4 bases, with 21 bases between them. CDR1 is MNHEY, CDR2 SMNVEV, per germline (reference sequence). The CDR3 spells CASSPRQEGLGTEAFF. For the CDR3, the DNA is TGTGCCAGCAGCCCCCGGCAAGAGGGCCTAGGCACTGAAGCTTTCTTT.

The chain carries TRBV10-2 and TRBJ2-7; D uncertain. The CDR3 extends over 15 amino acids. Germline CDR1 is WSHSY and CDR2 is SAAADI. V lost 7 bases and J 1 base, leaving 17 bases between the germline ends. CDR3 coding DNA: TGCGCCAGCACTAAGACGGAGCGATGGTCCTACGAGCAGTACTTC. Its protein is CASTKTERWSYEQYF.

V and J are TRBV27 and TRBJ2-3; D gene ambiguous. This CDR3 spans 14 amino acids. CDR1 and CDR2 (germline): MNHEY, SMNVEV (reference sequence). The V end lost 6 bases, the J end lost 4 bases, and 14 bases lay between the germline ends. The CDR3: CASSLGPASDTQYF. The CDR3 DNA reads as TGTGCCAGCAGCTTAGGGCCCGCATCAGATACGCAGTATTTT.

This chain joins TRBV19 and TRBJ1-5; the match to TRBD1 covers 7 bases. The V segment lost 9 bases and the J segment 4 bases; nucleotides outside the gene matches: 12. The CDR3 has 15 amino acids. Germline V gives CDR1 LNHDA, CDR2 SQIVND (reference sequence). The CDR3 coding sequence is TGTGCCAGCATGGGCCTGGGACAGCTTAATCAGCCCCAGCATTTT. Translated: CASMGLGQLNQPQHF.

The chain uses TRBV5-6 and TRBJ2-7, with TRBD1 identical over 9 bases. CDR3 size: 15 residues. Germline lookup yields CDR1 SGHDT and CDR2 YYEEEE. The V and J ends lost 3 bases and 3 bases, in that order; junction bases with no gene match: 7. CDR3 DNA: TGTGCCAGCAGCTGGGCCGGGACAGGGTTCTACGAGCAGTACTTC. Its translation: CASSWAGTGFYEQYF.

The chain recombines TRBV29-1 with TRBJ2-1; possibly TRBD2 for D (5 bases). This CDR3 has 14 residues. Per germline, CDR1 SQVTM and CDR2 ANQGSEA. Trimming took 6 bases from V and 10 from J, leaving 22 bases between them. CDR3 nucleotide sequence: TGCAGCGTGGTAGTAGCCGGAGGTCGCGGGGAGCAGTTCTTC. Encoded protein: CSVVVAGGRGEQFF.

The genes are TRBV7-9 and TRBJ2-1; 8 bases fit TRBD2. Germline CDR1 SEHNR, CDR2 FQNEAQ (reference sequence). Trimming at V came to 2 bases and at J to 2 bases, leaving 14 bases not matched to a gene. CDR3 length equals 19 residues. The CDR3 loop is CASSLLSYRGTRAYNEQFF. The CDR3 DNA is TGTGCCAGCAGCTTACTCTCCTATCGTGGGACTAGGGCCTACAATGAGCAGTTCTTC.

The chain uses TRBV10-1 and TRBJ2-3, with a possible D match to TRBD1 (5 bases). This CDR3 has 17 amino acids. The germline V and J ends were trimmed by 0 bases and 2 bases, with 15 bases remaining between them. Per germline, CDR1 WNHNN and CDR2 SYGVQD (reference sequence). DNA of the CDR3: TGCGCCAGCAGTGAGTCGACAGTAATAACACACACAGATACGCAGTATTTT. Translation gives CASSESTVITHTDTQYF.

The CDR3: CASSVDPGNTEAFF. Here the CDR3 DNA reads TGTGCCAGCAGTGTTGACCCGGGGAACACTGAAGCTTTCTTT. This sequence joins TRBV6-4 and TRBJ1-1, with D uncertain. Trimming took 4 bases from V and 1 from J, leaving 10 bases between them. CDR1 and CDR2 (germline): MRHNA, SNTAGT. The CDR3 is 14 amino acids.

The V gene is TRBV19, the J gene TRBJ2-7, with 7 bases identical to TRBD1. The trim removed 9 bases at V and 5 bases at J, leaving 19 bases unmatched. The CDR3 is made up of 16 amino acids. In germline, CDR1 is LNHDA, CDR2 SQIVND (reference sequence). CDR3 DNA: TGTGCCAGATATCGACCCCGGGACAGAAGTCCTAACGAGCAGTACTTC. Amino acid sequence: CARYRPRDRSPNEQYF.

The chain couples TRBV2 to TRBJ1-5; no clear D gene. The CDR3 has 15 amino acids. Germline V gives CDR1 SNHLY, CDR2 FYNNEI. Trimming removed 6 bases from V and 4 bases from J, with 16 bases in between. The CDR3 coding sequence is TGTGCCAGCAGGACCTCGTGGCTGGGGAATCAGCCCCAGCATTTT. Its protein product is CASRTSWLGNQPQHF.

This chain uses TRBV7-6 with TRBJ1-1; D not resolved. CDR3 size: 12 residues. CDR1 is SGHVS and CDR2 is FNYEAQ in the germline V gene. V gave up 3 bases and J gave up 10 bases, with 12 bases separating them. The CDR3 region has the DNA TGTGCCAGCAGCTTCCCGGGAATGGGAGCTTTCTTT. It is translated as CASSFPGMGAFF.

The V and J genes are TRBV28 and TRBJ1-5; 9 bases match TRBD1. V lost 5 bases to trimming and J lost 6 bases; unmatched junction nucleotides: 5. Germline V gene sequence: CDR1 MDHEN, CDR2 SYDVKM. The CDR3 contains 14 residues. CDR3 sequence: CASSGQGIFQPQHF. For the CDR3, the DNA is TGTGCCAGCAGTGGACAGGGGATTTTTCAGCCCCAGCATTTT.